This T cell receptor beta chain was sequenced in a study of OX40 agonist ivuxolimab in advanced cancers. Across the whole study: Patients received the agonistic anti-OX40 (CD134) antibody ivuxolimab. Partial responses, seen in three patients, involved one hepatocellular carcinoma and two cutaneous melanomas.

Libraries were prepared by immunoSEQ multiplex PCR; TCRdb keeps only in-frame clonotypes and omits some of them. Of about 65,000 clones detected, approximately 90% appear once; the ten largest clones hold more than 1%. Germline lookup yields CDR1 MNHNY and CDR2 SVGAGI (reference sequence). V dropped 6 bases and J dropped 0 bases, with 12 bases sitting between them. The CDR3 has 15 residues. Findings and limits, study-wide: Average numbers of expanded clones were greater in CD8+ T cells than in CD4+.

Note on this clone: The antigen is unknown.

The clonotype comes from an adult with an advanced solid tumor such as melanoma, head and neck, liver or kidney cancer. Sequences were derived from CD4+ or CD8+ T cells sorted from blood, sampled in a trial of the OX40 agonist ivuxolimab. This chain links TRBV6-6 with TRBJ1-3, with D possibly matching TRBD1 (5 bases). The CDR3 sequence: CASSRGGGSGNTIYF. The DNA for the CDR3 is TGTGCCAGCAGCCGCGGGGGGGGCTCTGGAAACACCATATATTTT.